The next 23 T cell receptor beta chains were all read from a single sample in a study of T-cell memory formation after mild COVID-19. Each CDR3 protein is one row after TCRdb ran MiXCR on the 5' RACE reads. The data hold a few hundred thousand distinct CDR3 sequences, with 20% to 25% observed a single time. Input material: PBMCs or a T cell subset sorted from them (not recorded which). The receptors stem from an adult woman who had mild COVID-19 (a few samples of this study predate the infection). Cell type and time point are not known.

This chain connects TRBV6-6 to TRBJ1-4; D not certain. From germline, CDR1 is MNHNY and CDR2 SVGAGI (reference sequence). With 4 bases removed from V and 6 bases from J, the gap between germline ends came to 15 bases. The CDR3 sequence is 15 residues long. This chain's CDR3 is CASSSPEDPDEKLFF. In DNA form, the CDR3 reads TGTGCCAGCAGTTCACCGGAGGATCCGGATGAAAAACTGTTTTTT.

V gene TRBV7-2 combines with J gene TRBJ2-7; D unresolved. Germline V gene sequence: CDR1 SGHTA, CDR2 FQGNSA. Trimming took off 1 base at V and 2 bases at J, with 9 bases between the two ends. The CDR3 spans 14 residues. The CDR3, as DNA: TGTGCCAGCAGCTTAGAAGGCGCAGCCTACGAGCAGTACTTC. This codes for CASSLEGAAYEQYF.

In regard to this clonotype: Possible read error: a much larger clone is one base away. The chain links TRBV12-3 or TRBV12-4 to TRBJ2-3; D unclear. Trimming pared 3 bases from V and 5 bases from J, leaving 3 bases between. The CDR3 has 11 amino acids. The CDR3 protein is CASSFGDTQYF. The CDR3 region has the DNA TGTGCCAGCAGTTTCGGAGATACGCAGTATTTT.

This clonotype was seen more than once but under ten times. The chain couples TRBV18 to TRBJ1-2, with 8 bases fitting TRBD1. The CDR3 covers 14 residues. Unmatched junction bases numbered 7, after V lost 7 bases and J lost 3 bases. CDR1 KGHSH and CDR2 LQKENI come from the germline V gene. CDR3 protein: CASYSDRADYGYTF. DNA for the CDR3: TGTGCCAGCTACTCGGACAGGGCTGACTATGGCTACACCTTC.

The V gene is TRBV6-5, the J gene TRBJ1-2; D unclear. Germline CDR1 is MNHEY and CDR2 is SVGAGI. Trimming removed 2 bases from V and 4 bases from J, with 8 bases in between. The CDR3 extends over 13 amino acids. CDR3 in DNA: TGTGCCAGCAGTTACCGAGAACGCTATGGCTACACCTTC. Residues: CASSYRERYGYTF.

The sample holds a few counts of this clonotype. The chain joins TRBV27 to TRBJ1-1; the D gene is possibly TRBD1 (5 bases). Trimming cost V 10 bases and J 2 bases, with 14 bases left between them. CDR1 and CDR2 from the germline V gene are MNHEY and SMNVEV (reference sequence). CDR3 length: 13 amino acids. The CDR3 region is CATSGGVNTEAFF. The CDR3, as DNA: TGTGCCACCTCGGGAGGGGTCAACACTGAAGCTTTCTTT.

This clonotype was picked up a small number of times. The V and J genes are TRBV4-1 and TRBJ2-4; a weak D match, TRBD2 (6 bases). The CDR3 loop spans 14 amino acids. V was trimmed by 5 bases and J by 5 bases, leaving 13 bases between them. Germline V gene data show CDR1 as MGHRA and CDR2 as YSYEKL. CDR3 loop: CASSDWTTQNIQYF. CDR3 bases: TGCGCCAGCAGCGATTGGACTACGCAAAACATTCAGTACTTC.

This clonotype was picked up many times. The chain is built from TRBV4-3 and TRBJ2-5; 9 nucleotides match TRBD1. Trimming removed 4 bases from V and 1 base from J; junction bases left unmatched: 7. This CDR3 is built from 16 residues. Germline values: CDR1 LGHNA, CDR2 YSLEER. In DNA, the CDR3 is TGCGCCAGCAGCCGCGTACCGGGACAGGGCCAAGAGACCCAGTACTTC. Encoded protein: CASSRVPGQGQETQYF.

The table lists this clonotype with a few counts. The chain is built from TRBV2 and TRBJ2-1; D is perhaps TRBD1 or TRBD2 (6 bases each). Germline CDR1 and CDR2: SNHLY and FYNNEI. V lost 8 bases and J 3 bases, leaving 14 bases between the germline ends. The CDR3 runs 14 residues. The CDR3 DNA is TGTGCCAGCTCGAGGAAGGGGGGCTACAATGAGCAGTTCTTC. It yields the protein CASSRKGGYNEQFF.

This clonotype was counted a few times. The chain is built from TRBV27 and TRBJ1-1; 7 bases match TRBD1. The CDR3 runs 15 residues. V trimming: 0 bases; J trimming: 1 base; junction bases outside the gene matches: 2. Germline CDR1 MNHEY, CDR2 SMNVEV (reference sequence). CDR3 in amino acids: CASSLSTGWNTEAFF. For the CDR3, the DNA is TGTGCCAGCAGTTTATCGACAGGGTGGAACACTGAAGCTTTCTTT.

The chain combines TRBV2 with TRBJ1-1; D is ambiguous. Germline CDR1 reads SNHLY; CDR2 reads FYNNEI. The CDR3 is 12 residues long. Deletions cut 6 bases from V and 6 bases from J, with 11 bases between. Written as DNA, the CDR3 is TGTGCCAGCAGCGAGCAAGGGCCTGAAGCTTTCTTT. As protein: CASSEQGPEAFF.

This clonotype appeared many times. V is TRBV7-2 and J is TRBJ1-1; D unclear. Germline V gene lookup returns CDR1 SGHTA and CDR2 FQGNSA. This CDR3 is 14 amino acids long. Trimming cost V 5 bases and J 1 base, with 11 bases left between them. The CDR3 bases are TGTGCCAGCAGCCCGCCGGGAAGGAACACTGAAGCTTTCTTT. Encoded protein: CASSPPGRNTEAFF.

The V call is TRBV6-5, the J call TRBJ2-7; 13 bases agree with TRBD2. Germline V gene data show CDR1 as MNHEY and CDR2 as SVGAGI. V lost 6 bases and J lost 4; bases outside the gene matches: 3. The CDR3 is 14 residues long. The CDR3 loop reads CASRLAGGSYEQYF. CDR3 bases: TGTGCCAGCAGACTAGCGGGAGGGTCTTACGAGCAGTACTTC.

Turning to this clonotype: The junction departs from the called germline gene at one end, perhaps through a read error. The gene calls are TRBV5-1 and TRBJ2-7; TRBD1 matches at 7 bases. In germline, CDR1 is SGHRS, CDR2 YFSETQ. This CDR3 has 15 residues. The CDR3 is CASSLEGQATPPLDF. CDR3 in DNA: TGCGCCAGCAGCTTGGAAGGACAGGCTACACCTCCCCTGGACTTC.

This clonotype came up a few times. The chain couples TRBV29-1 to TRBJ1-5; TRBD1 agrees at 7 bases. Trimming took 1 base from V and 2 from J; bases not matched to a gene: 5. The CDR3 consists of 15 residues. Germline CDR1 and CDR2: SQVTM and ANQGSEA. Here the CDR3 DNA reads TGCAGCGTTGAAGTTGGGACAGCGGGCAATCAGCCCCAGCATTTT. Protein product: CSVEVGTAGNQPQHF.

This clonotype showed up just a few times. J is TRBJ1-5 and V is TRBV7-3; possibly TRBD1 for D (6 bases). The V gene's germline CDR1 is SGHTA and CDR2 FQGTGA. The V gene lost 2 bases and the J gene lost 3 bases, with 11 bases spanning the gap. This CDR3 has 15 amino acids. The CDR3 spells CASSLGGGPNQPQHF. In nucleotides, the CDR3 is TGTGCCAGCAGCTTAGGGGGGGGCCCCAATCAGCCCCAGCATTTT.

The chain is built from TRBV5-6 and TRBJ2-5; the D gene could be TRBD1 or TRBD2 (5 bases each). The CDR3 totals 15 residues. V lost 4 bases, J lost 1 base, and 14 bases lay in between. Germline V gene lookup returns CDR1 SGHDT and CDR2 YYEEEE. CDR3 region: CASSLGTASQETQYF. CDR3 bases: TGTGCCAGCAGCCTAGGGACGGCTAGCCAAGAGACCCAGTACTTC.

The genes are TRBV7-6 and TRBJ2-2; D tentatively fits TRBD1 or TRBD2 (5 bases each). The V gene's germline CDR1 is SGHVS and CDR2 FNYEAQ. This CDR3 has 12 residues. Trimming stripped 8 bases from V and 6 bases from J, with 10 bases between. Written as DNA, the CDR3 is TGTGCCAGCCTGGGGGTATCCGGGGAGCTGTTTTTT. Residues: CASLGVSGELFF. Together with reference TRBV7-6 and TRBJ2-2, the CDR3 gives the full variable domain: GAGVSQSPRYKVTKRGQDVALRCDPISGHVSLYWYRQALGQGPEFLTYFNYEAQQDKSGLPNDRFSAERPEGSISTLTIQRTEQRDSAMYRCASLGVSGELFFGEGSRLTVL.

V is TRBV3-1 and J is TRBJ2-5, with TRBD1 identical over 11 bases. The CDR3 contains 14 residues. After removal of 5 bases from V and 3 bases from J, the junction contained 2 bases not matched to a gene. Germline loops: CDR1 LGHDT, CDR2 YNNKEL (reference sequence). The DNA of the CDR3 is TGTGCCAGCAGCTGGACAGGGGGCGAAGAGACCCAGTACTTC. Translation gives CASSWTGGEETQYF.

This clonotype was seen a handful of times. The chain uses TRBV7-6 and TRBJ2-3, with 14 positions matching TRBD2. The CDR3 is 21 amino acids. V lost 3 bases to trimming and J lost 0 bases; unmatched junction nucleotides: 14. Germline-derived CDR1 and CDR2 are SGHVS and FNYEAQ. For the CDR3, the DNA is TGTGCCAGCAGCTTGATATTTAGACTAGCGGGAGGGCCCCTGAGCACAGATACGCAGTATTTT. Protein: CASSLIFRLAGGPLSTDTQYF.

This clonotype has a handful of counts. V usage is TRBV3-1 and J usage is TRBJ2-3; D may be TRBD1 or TRBD2 (5 bases each). CDR1 is LGHDT, CDR2 YNNKEL, per germline (reference sequence). The V end lost 2 bases, the J end lost 6 bases, and 15 bases lay between the germline ends. The CDR3 is made up of 15 amino acids. This chain's CDR3 is CASSQPGASLDTQYF. The CDR3 bases are TGTGCCAGCAGCCAACCCGGGGCTTCACTGGATACGCAGTATTTT.

Here the CDR3 reads CASSDNQGASGTGELFF. CDR3 bases: TGTGCCAGCAGTGACAATCAGGGGGCGTCTGGCACCGGGGAGCTGTTTTTT. The V call is TRBV2, the J call TRBJ2-2; 8 bases are shared with TRBD1. CDR3 length: 17 amino acids. V lost 3 bases to trimming and J lost 4 bases; unmatched junction nucleotides: 10. The germline V gene encodes CDR1 SNHLY and CDR2 FYNNEI.

This clonotype was seen more than once but under ten times. The genes are TRBV23-1 and TRBJ2-3; 8 nucleotides align to TRBD1. TRBV23-1 is an ORF; its function is uncertain. After removal of 4 bases from V and 4 bases from J, the junction contained 10 bases not matched to a gene. The CDR3 is 16 residues long. The CDR3 DNA is TGCGCCAGCAGTCGCATCCCAGGACAGGGCTCAGATACGCAGTATTTT. It specifies CASSRIPGQGSDTQYF.